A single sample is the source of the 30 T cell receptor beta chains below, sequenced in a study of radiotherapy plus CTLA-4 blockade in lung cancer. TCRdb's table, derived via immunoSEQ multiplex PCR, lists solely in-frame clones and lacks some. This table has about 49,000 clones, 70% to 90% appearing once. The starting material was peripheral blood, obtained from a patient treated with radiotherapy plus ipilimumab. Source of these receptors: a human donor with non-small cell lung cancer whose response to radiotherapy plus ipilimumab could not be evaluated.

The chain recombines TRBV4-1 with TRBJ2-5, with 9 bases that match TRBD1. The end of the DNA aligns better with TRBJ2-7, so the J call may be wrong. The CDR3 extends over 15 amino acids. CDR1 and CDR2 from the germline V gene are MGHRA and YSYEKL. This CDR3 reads CASSPGTGSNYEQYF. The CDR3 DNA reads TGCGCCAGCAGCCCTGGGACAGGGTCCAACTACGAGCAGTACTTC.

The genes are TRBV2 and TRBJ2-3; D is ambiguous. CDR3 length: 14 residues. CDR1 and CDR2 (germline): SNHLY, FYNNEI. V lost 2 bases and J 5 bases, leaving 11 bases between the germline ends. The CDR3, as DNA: TGTGCCAGCAGTGAACGCGCCCTCGTAGATACGCAGTATTTT. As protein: CASSERALVDTQYF. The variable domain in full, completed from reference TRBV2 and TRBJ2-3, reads EPEVTQTPSHQVTQMGQEVILRCVPISNHLYFYWYRQILGQKVEFLVSFYNNEISEKSEIFDDQFSVERPDGSNFTLKIRSTKLEDSAMYFCASSERALVDTQYFGPGTRLTVL.

This CDR3 is CASSLPDINEKLFF. The CDR3 nucleotides read TGTGCCAGCAGCCTCCCGGACATTAATGAAAAACTGTTTTTT. The V and J genes are TRBV7-9 and TRBJ1-4; tentative D call: TRBD1 (5 bases). Between the trimmed V and J ends, which lost 5 bases and 4 bases, there was a span of 11 bases. Germline V gene lookup returns CDR1 SEHNR and CDR2 FQNEAQ (reference sequence). The CDR3 has 14 residues.

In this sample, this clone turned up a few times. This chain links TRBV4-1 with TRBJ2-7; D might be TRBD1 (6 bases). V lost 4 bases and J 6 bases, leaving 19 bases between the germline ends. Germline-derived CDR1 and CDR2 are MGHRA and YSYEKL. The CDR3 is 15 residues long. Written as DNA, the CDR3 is TGCGCCAGCAGCCCGGAATCTGGGGACATCGGCGAGCAGTACTTC. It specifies CASSPESGDIGEQYF.

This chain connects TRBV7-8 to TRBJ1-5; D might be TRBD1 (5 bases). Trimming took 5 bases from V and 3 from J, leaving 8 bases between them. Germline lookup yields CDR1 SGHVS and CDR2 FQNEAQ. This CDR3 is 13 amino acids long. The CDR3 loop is CASSGGVNQPQHF. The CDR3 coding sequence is TGTGCCAGCAGCGGGGGGGTCAATCAGCCCCAGCATTTT. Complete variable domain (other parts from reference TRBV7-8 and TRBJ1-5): GAGVSQSPRYKVAKRGQDVALRCDPISGHVSLFWYQQALGQGPEFLTYFQNEAQLDKSGLPSDRFFAERPEGSVSTLKIQRTQQEDSAVYLCASSGGVNQPQHFGDGTRLSIL.

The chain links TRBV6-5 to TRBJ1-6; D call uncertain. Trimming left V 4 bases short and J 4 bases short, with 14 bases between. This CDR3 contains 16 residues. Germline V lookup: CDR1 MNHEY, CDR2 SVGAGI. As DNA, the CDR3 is TGTGCCAGCAGTTTGAGCCTGTCGCCTTATAATTCACCCCTCCACTTT. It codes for CASSLSLSPYNSPLHF.

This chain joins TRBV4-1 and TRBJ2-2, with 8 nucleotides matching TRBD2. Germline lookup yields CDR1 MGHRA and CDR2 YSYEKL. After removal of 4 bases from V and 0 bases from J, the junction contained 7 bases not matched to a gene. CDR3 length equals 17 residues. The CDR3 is CASSPPNGGANTGELFF. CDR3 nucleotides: TGCGCCAGCAGCCCCCCAAACGGGGGGGCGAACACCGGGGAGCTGTTTTTT.

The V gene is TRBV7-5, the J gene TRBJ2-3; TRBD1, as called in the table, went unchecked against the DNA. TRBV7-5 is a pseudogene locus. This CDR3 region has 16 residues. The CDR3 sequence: CARSLAHRGRGDTQYF. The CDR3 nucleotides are TGTGCCAGAAGCTTAGCCCACAGGGGCAGGGGAGATACGCAGTATTTT.

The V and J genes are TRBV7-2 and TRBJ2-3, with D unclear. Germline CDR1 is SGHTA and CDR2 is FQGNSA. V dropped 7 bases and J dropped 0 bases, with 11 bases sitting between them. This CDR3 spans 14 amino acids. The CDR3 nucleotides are TGTGCCAGCAACTTGTGGGCTAGCACAGATACGCAGTATTTT. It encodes CASNLWASTDTQYF.

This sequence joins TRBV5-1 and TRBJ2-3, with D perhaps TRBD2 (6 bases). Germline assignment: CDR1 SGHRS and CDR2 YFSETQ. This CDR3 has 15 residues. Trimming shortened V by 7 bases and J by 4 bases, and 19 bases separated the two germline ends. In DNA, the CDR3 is TGCGCCAGCTCTCGGGGGACCTTGGTGGCAGATACGCAGTATTTT. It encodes CASSRGTLVADTQYF. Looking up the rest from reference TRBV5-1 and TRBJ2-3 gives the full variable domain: KAGVTQTPRYLIKTRGQQVTLSCSPISGHRSVSWYQQTPGQGLQFLFEYFSETQRNKGNFPGRFSGRQFSNSRSEMNVSTLELGDSALYLCASSRGTLVADTQYFGPGTRLTVL.

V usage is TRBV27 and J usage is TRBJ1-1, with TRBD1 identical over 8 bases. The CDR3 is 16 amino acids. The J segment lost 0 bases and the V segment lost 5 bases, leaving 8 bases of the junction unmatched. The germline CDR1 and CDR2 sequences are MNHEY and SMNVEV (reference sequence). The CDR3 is CASSPRAGGMNTEAFF. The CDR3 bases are TGTGCCAGCAGTCCGAGGGCAGGGGGCATGAACACTGAAGCTTTCTTT.

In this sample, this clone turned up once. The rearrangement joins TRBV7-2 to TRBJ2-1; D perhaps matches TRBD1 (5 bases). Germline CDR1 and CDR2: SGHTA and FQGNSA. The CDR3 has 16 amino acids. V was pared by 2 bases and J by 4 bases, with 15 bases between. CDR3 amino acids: CASSLSRAFQYNEQFF. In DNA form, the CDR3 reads TGTGCCAGCAGCTTATCCAGGGCTTTTCAATACAATGAGCAGTTCTTC.

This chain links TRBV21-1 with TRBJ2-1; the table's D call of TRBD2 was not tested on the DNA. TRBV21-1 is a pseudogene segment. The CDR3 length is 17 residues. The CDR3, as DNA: TGTGCCAGCAGCAAAGCGCTATGGCTAGCGGGAGAATGGGAGCAGTTCTTC. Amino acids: CASSKALWLAGEWEQFF.

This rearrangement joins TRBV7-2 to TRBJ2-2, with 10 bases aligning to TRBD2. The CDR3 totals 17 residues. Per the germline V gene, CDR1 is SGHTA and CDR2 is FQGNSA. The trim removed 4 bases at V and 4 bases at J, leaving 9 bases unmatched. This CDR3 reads CASSSARSSGGTGELFF. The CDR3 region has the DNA TGTGCCAGCAGCTCCGCCCGTTCTAGCGGGGGCACCGGGGAGCTGTTTTTT.

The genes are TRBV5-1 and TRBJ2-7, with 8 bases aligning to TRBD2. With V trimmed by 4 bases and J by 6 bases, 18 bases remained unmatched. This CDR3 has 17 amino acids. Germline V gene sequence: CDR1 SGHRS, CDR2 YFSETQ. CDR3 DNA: TGCGCCAGCAGCATTGGGGAAGGGCCGGGACTAGGGGTCGAGCAGTACTTC. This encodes CASSIGEGPGLGVEQYF.

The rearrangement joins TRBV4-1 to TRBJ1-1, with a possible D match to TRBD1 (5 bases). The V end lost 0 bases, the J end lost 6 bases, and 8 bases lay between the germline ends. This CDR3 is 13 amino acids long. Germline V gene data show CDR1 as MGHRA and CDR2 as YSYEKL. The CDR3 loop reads CASSQEGEAEAFF. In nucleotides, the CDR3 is TGCGCCAGCAGCCAAGAGGGGGAGGCTGAAGCTTTCTTT.

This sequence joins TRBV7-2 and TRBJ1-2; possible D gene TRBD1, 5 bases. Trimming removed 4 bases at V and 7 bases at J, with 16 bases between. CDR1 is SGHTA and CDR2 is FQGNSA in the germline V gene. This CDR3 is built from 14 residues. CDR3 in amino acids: CASSYERGFGGYTF. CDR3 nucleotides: TGTGCCAGCAGCTACGAGCGGGGCTTCGGTGGCTACACCTTC.

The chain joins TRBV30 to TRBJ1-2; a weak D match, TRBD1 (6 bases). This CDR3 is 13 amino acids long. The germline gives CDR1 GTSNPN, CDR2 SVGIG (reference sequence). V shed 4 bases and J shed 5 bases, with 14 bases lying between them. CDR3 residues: CAWNPGAGYGYTF. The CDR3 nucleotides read TGTGCCTGGAACCCAGGGGCTGGATATGGCTACACCTTC.

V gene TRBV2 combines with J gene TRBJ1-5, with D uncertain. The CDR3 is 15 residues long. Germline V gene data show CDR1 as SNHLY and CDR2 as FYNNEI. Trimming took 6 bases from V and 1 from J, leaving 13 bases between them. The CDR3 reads CASSSFRRSNQPQHF. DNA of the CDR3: TGTGCCAGCAGCTCATTCCGTCGGAGCAATCAGCCCCAGCATTTT.

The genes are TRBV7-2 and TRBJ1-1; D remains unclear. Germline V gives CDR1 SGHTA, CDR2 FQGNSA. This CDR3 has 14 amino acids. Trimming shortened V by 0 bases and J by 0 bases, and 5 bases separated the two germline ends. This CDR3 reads CASSLARLNTEAFF. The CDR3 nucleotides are TGTGCCAGCAGCTTAGCGCGGTTGAACACTGAAGCTTTCTTT.

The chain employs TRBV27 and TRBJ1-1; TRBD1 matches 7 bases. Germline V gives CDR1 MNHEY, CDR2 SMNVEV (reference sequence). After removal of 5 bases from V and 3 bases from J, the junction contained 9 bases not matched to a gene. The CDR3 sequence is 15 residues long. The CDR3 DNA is TGTGCCAGCAGTCCGGTGAGGGGGCGTGACACTGAAGCTTTCTTT. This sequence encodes CASSPVRGRDTEAFF.

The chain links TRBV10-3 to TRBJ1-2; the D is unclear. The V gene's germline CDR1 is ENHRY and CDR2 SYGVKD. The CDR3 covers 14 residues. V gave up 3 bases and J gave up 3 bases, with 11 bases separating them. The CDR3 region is CAISEGGHDYGYTF. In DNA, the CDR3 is TGTGCCATCAGTGAAGGAGGGCACGACTATGGCTACACCTTC.

The CDR3 sequence is CASSLEGQRGEKLFF. The CDR3 DNA follows: TGCGCCAGCAGCTTGGAAGGCCAGCGTGGAGAAAAACTGTTTTTT. The chain employs TRBV5-1 and TRBJ1-4, with D uncertain. This CDR3 has 15 residues. Trimming took off 0 bases at V and 8 bases at J, with 14 bases between the two ends. Germline assignment: CDR1 SGHRS and CDR2 YFSETQ.

The CDR3 nucleotides read TGCGCCAGCAGCCACCCGGACAGGGGAGGTTTAGCTTTCTTT. This sequence encodes CASSHPDRGGLAFF. The V gene is TRBV4-1, the J gene TRBJ1-1; 9 nucleotides line up with TRBD1. The CDR3 has 14 amino acids. V lost 3 bases to trimming and J lost 10 bases; unmatched junction nucleotides: 9. The germline gives CDR1 MGHRA, CDR2 YSYEKL.

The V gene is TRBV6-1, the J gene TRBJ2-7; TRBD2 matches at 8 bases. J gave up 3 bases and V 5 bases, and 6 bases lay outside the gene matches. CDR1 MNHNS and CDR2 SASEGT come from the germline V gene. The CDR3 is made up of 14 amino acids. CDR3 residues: CASSPPAGVYEQYF. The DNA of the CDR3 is TGTGCCAGCAGTCCACCAGCGGGGGTCTACGAGCAGTACTTC.

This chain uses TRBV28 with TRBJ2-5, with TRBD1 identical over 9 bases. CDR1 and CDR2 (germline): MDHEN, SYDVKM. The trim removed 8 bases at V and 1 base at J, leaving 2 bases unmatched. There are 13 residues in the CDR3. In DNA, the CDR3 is TGTGCCAGCGCGGGACAGGGCCAAGAGACCCAGTACTTC. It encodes CASAGQGQETQYF.

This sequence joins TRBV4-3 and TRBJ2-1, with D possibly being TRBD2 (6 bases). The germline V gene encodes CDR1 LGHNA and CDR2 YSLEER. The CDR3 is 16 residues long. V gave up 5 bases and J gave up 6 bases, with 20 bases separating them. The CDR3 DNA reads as TGCGCCAGCAGCTCAGGGAGGACTCTGGCACGCAATGAGCAGTTCTTC. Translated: CASSSGRTLARNEQFF.

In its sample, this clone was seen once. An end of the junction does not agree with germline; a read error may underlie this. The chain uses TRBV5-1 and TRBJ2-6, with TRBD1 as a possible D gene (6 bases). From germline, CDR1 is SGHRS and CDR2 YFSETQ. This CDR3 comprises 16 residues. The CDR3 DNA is TGCGCCAGCAGCTTGGCCTCAGGGGATGGGTCCAACGTCCTGACTTTC. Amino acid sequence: CASSLASGDGSNVLTF. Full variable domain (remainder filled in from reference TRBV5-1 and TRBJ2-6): KAGVTQTPRYLIKTRGQQVTLSCSPISGHRSVSWYQQTPGQGLQFLFEYFSETQRNKGNFPGRFSGRQFSNSRSEMNVSTLELGDSALYLCASSLASGDGSNVLTFGAGSRLTVL.

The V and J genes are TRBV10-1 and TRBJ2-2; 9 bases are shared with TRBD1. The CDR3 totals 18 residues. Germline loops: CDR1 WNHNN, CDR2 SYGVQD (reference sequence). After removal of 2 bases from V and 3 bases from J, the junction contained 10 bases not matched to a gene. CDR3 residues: CASSEKGQGLKDTGELFF. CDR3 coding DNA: TGCGCCAGCAGTGAGAAGGGACAGGGACTAAAGGACACCGGGGAGCTGTTTTTT.

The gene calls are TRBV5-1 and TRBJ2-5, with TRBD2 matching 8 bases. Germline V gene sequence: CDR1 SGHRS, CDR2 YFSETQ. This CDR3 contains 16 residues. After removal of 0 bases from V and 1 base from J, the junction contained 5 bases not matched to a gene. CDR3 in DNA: TGCGCCAGCAGCTTGGCGACTAGCGCAACCCAAGAGACCCAGTACTTC. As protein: CASSLATSATQETQYF.